A selection of T cell receptor beta chains follows, all from one sample in a study of T-cell memory formation after mild COVID-19. A single record per CDR3 protein comes from TCRdb applying MiXCR to the 5' RACE reads. The table has more than 150,000 distinct CDR3 sequences, approximately 17% seen once. The sequencing sample was made of PBMCs or a T cell subset sorted from them (not recorded which). The receptor set was obtained from a man aged 18 to 30 who had mild COVID-19 (a few samples of this study predate the infection). Cell type and time point are not known. Each CDR3 is given with its conserved first and last residue. A D gene is named only where the DNA matches it firmly. Clone size is given for some rows only: seen once, a few or many times, or a class if the clone is expanded.

CDR3aa: CASSKNRVTNSPLHF; CDR3nt: TGTGCCAGCAGTAAAAACAGGGTGACGAATTCACCCCTCCACTTT; v_gene: TRBV6-5; j_gene: TRBJ1-6; abundance: -; d_gene: -
CDR3aa: CASSAGAGNTIYF; CDR3nt: TGTGCCAGCAGTGCTGGGGCTGGAAACACCATATATTTT; v_gene: TRBV2; j_gene: TRBJ1-3; abundance: few; d_gene: -
CDR3aa: CASSRLGGTQETQYF; CDR3nt: TGCGCCAGCAGCCGACTCGGGGGGACTCAAGAGACCCAGTACTTC; v_gene: TRBV4-1; j_gene: TRBJ2-5; abundance: many; d_gene: TRBD2
CDR3aa: CAISESLANYGYTF; CDR3nt: TGTGCCATCAGTGAGTCGTTGGCTAACTATGGCTACACCTTC; v_gene: TRBV10-3; j_gene: TRBJ1-2; abundance: -; d_gene: -
CDR3aa: CASSFGGGGGNQPQHF; CDR3nt: TGTGCCAGCAGTTTCGGTGGAGGGGGTGGCAATCAGCCCCAGCATTTT; v_gene: TRBV28; j_gene: TRBJ1-5; abundance: few; d_gene: -
CDR3aa: CSAVRDRKLFF; CDR3nt: TGCAGTGCAGTAAGGGACAGGAAGCTGTTTTTT; v_gene: TRBV20-1; j_gene: TRBJ1-4; abundance: few; d_gene: TRBD1
CDR3aa: CASSGAAGALQETQYF; CDR3nt: TGTGCCAGCAGCGGCGCGGCGGGAGCCCTACAAGAGACCCAGTACTTC; v_gene: TRBV3-1; j_gene: TRBJ2-5; abundance: -; d_gene: TRBD2
CDR3aa: CASSQEYSVTQYF; CDR3nt: TGCGCCAGCAGCCAAGAGTATAGCGTAACGCAGTATTTT; v_gene: TRBV4-3; j_gene: TRBJ2-3; abundance: many; d_gene: -
CDR3aa: CASSYGRGQPQHF; CDR3nt: TGTGCCAGCAGTTACGGGAGGGGTCAGCCCCAGCATTTT; v_gene: TRBV7-3; j_gene: TRBJ1-5; abundance: few; d_gene: -
CDR3aa: CSSYLGGRNEQFF; CDR3nt: TGCAGCAGTTACCTAGGGGGACGCAATGAGCAGTTCTTC; v_gene: TRBV29-1; j_gene: TRBJ2-1; abundance: -; d_gene: -
CDR3aa: CASSRGVEETQYF; CDR3nt: TGTGCCAGCTCCCGGGGAGTTGAAGAGACCCAGTACTTC; v_gene: TRBV18; j_gene: TRBJ2-5; abundance: many; d_gene: -